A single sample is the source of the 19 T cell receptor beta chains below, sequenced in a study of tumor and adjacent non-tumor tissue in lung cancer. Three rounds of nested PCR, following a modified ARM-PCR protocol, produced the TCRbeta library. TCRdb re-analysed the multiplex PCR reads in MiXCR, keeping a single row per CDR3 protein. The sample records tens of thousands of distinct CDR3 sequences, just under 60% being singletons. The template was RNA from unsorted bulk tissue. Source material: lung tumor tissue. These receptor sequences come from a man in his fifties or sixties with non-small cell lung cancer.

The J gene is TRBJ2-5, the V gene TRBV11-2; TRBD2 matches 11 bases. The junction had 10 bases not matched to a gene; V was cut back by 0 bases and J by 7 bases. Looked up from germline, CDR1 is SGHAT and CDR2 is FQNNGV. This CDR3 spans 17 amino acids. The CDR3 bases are TGTGCCAGCAGCTTAGATGAACTAGCGGGGGCCAAAGGGACCCAGTACTTC. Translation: CASSLDELAGAKGTQYF.

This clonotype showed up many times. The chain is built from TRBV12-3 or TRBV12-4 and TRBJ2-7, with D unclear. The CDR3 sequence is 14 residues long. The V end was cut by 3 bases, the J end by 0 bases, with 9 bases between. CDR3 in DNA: TGTGCCAGCAGTTTTCCGGATGGCTCCTACGAGCAGTACTTC. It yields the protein CASSFPDGSYEQYF.

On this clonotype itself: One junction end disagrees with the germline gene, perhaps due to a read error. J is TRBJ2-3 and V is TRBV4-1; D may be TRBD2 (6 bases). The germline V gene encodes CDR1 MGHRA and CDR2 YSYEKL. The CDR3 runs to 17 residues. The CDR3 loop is CAISQDQLATPTDTQYF. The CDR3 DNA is TGCGCCATCAGCCAAGATCAGCTAGCGACACCGACAGATACGCAGTATTTT.

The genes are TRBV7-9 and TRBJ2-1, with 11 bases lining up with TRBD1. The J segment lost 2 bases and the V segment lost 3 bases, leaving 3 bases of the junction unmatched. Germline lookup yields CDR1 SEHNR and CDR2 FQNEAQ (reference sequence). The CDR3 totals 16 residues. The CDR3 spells CASSLGQGGPYNEQFF. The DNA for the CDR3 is TGTGCCAGCAGCTTGGGACAGGGGGGTCCCTACAATGAGCAGTTCTTC.

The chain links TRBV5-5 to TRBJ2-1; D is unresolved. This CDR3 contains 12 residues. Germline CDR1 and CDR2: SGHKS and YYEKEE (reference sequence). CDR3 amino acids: CARSFFFSEQFF. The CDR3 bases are TGTGCTAGAAGCTTCTTTTTCAGTGAGCAGTTCTTC.

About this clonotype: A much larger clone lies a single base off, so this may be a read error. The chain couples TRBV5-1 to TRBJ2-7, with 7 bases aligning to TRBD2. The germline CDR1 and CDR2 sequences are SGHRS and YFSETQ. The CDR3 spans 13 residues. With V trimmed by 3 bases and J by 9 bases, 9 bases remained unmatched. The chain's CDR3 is CASSSGQAGVQYF. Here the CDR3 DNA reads TGCGCCAGCAGCTCGGGTCAGGCGGGGGTGCAGTACTTC.

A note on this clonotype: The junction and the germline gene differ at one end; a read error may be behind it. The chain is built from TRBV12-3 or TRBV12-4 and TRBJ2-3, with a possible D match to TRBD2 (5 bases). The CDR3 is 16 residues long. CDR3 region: CVSSPRGALGTDTQYF. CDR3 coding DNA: TGTGTCAGCAGTCCACGGGGTGCGCTTGGCACAGATACGCAGTATTTT.

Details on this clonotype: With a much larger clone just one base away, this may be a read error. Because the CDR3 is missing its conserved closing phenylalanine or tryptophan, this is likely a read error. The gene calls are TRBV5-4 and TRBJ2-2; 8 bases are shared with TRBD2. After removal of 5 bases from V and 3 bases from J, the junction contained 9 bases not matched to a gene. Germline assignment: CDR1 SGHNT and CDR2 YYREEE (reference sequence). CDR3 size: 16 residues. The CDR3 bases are TGTGCCAGCAGGCGATCCGGGACTAGAGACACCGGGGAGCTGTTTCTT. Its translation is CASRRSGTRDTGELFL.

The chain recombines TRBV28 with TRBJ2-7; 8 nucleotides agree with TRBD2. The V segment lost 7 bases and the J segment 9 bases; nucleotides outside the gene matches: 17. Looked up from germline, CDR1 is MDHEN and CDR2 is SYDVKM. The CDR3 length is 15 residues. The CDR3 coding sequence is TGTGCCAGCAACTCTATCAGCGGGAGCGCGATCGGGCAGTACTTC. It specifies CASNSISGSAIGQYF. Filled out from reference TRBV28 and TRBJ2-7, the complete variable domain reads DVKVTQSSRYLVKRTGEKVFLECVQDMDHENMFWYRQDPGLGLRLIYFSYDVKMKEKGDIPEGYSVSREKKERFSLILESASTNQTSMYLCASNSISGSAIGQYFGPGTRLTVT.

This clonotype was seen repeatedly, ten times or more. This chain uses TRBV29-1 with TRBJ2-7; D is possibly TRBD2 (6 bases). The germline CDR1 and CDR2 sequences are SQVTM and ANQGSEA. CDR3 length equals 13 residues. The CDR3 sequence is CGARGSESYEQYF. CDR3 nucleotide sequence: TGCGGCGCGCGGGGAAGCGAGTCCTACGAGCAGTACTTC.

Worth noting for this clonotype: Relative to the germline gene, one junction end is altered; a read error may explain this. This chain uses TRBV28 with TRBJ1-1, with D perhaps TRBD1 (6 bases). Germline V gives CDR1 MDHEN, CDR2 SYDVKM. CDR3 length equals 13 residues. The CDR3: CARRKDRITEAFF. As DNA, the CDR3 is TGTGCCCGCAGGAAGGACAGAATCACTGAAGCTTTCTTT.

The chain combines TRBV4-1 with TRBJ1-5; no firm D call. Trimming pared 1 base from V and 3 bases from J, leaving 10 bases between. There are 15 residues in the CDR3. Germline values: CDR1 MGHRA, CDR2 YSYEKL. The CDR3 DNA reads TGCGCCAGCAGCCAAGCGGCTAGGGACAATCAGCCCCAGCATTTT. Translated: CASSQAARDNQPQHF.

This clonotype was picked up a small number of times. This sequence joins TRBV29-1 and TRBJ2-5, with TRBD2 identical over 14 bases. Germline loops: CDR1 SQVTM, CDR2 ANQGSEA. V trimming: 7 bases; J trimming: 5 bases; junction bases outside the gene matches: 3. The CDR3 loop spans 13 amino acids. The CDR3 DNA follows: TGCAGCGCCGGACTAGCGGGAGGCGAGACCCAGTACTTC. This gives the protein CSAGLAGGETQYF.

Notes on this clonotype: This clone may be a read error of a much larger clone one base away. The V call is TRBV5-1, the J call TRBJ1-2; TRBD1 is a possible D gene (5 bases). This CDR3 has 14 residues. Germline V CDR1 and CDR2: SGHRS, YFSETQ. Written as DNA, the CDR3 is TGCGACAGCAGCTTGGAGGGGACTAACTATGGCTACACCTTC. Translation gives CDSSLEGTNYGYTF.

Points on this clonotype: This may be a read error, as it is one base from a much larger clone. CDR3 region: CASSLLRTAQDTQYF. For the CDR3, the DNA is TGTGCCAGCAGTTTACTACGGACAGCCCAAGATACCCAGTACTTC. This rearrangement joins TRBV12-3 or TRBV12-4 to TRBJ2-5, with a weak D call TRBD1 (6 bases). There are 15 residues in the CDR3.

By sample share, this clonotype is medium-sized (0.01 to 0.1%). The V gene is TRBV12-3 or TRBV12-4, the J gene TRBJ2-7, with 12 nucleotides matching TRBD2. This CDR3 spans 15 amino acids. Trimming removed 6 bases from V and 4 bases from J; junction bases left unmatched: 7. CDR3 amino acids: CASSSSGGAIYEQYF. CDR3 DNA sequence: TGTGCCAGCAGCTCTAGCGGGGGGGCCATATACGAGCAGTACTTC.

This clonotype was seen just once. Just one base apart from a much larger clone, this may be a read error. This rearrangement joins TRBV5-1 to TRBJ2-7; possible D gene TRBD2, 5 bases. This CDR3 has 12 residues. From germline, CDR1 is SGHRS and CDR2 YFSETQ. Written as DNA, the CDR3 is TGCACCAGCAGAGGGCCCTCCTACGAGCAGTACTTC. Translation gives CTSRGPSYEQYF. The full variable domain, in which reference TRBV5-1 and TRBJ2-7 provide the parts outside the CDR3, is KAGVTQTPRYLIKTRGQQVTLSCSPISGHRSVSWYQQTPGQGLQFLFEYFSETQRNKGNFPGRFSGRQFSNSRSEMNVSTLELGDSALYLCTSRGPSYEQYFGPGTRLTVT.

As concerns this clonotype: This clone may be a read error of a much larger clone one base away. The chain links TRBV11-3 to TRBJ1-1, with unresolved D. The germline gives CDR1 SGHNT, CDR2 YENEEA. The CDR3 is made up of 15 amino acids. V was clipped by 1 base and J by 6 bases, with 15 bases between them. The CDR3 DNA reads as TGTGCCAGCAGCTTAGCTTTATCGGGAAACGCTGAAGCTTTCTTT. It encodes CASSLALSGNAEAFF. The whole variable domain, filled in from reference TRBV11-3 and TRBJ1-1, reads EAGVVQSPRYKIIEKKQPVAFWCNPISGHNTLYWYLQNLGQGPELLIRYENEEAVDDSQLPKDRFSAERLKGVDSTLKIQPAELGDSAVYLCASSLALSGNAEAFFGQGTRLTVV.

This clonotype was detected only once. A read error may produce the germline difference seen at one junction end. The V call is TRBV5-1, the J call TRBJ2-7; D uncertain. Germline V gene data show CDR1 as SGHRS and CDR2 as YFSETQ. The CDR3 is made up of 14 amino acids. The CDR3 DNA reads TGCGCCAGCAGCATGGTAGTCTCTCCCTACGAGCAGAACTTC. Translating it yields CASSMVVSPYEQNF.